This is a list of T cell receptor beta chains from one sample in a study of a mutant IDH1 vaccine in newly diagnosed glioma. The data were produced by immunoSEQ multiplex PCR, yet TCRdb's version contains in-frame clones alone and is incomplete. The table shows about 55,000 clones, with under 90% occurring only once. Their specific antigens are unknown. Sequences were derived from PBMCs, sampled from a glioma patient whose treatment included an IDH1 peptide vaccine. These receptors all come from a man aged 35 to 55 with glioma. CDR3s include the opening cysteine and the closing phenylalanine or tryptophan. Each record gives: V gene, J gene, clone size, D gene, CDR3 DNA, CDR3 protein. A D gene is named only where the DNA matches it firmly. The listing skips clone size in some rows; elsewhere it reads once, few, many or a size class.

V gene: TRBV5-1; J gene: TRBJ1-1; clone size: NA; D gene: NA; CDR3 DNA: TGCGCCAGCAGCGAAGGGCCAACTCCCACTGAAGCTTTCTTT; CDR3 protein: CASSEGPTPTEAFF
V gene: TRBV5-1; J gene: TRBJ2-5; clone size: NA; D gene: NA; CDR3 DNA: TGCGCCAGCAGCTTACAGGGAGAACAAGAGACCCAGTACTTC; CDR3 protein: CASSLQGEQETQYF
V gene: TRBV6-6; J gene: TRBJ1-1; clone size: NA; D gene: NA; CDR3 DNA: TGTGCCAGCAGTTCAAAAGGGAGTTCTAGGGGGGCTTTCTTT; CDR3 protein: CASSSKGSSRGAFF
V gene: TRBV4-1; J gene: TRBJ2-7; clone size: NA; D gene: NA; CDR3 DNA: TGCGCCAGCAGCCAAGTACCAGGGCTACGCGAGCAGTACTTC; CDR3 protein: CASSQVPGLREQYF
V gene: TRBV7-9; J gene: TRBJ1-1; clone size: NA; D gene: NA; CDR3 DNA: TGTGCCAGCAGCTCGGGACCCGAAGCTTTCTTT; CDR3 protein: CASSSGPEAFF
V gene: TRBV4-1; J gene: TRBJ1-3; clone size: NA; D gene: NA; CDR3 DNA: TGCGCCAGCAGCCAAGATCGCTTCTCTGGAAACACCATATATTTT; CDR3 protein: CASSQDRFSGNTIYF
V gene: TRBV14; J gene: TRBJ2-1; clone size: NA; D gene: NA; CDR3 DNA: TGTGCCAGCAGCCCGGGAAGGACCTACAATGAGCAGTTCTTC; CDR3 protein: CASSPGRTYNEQFF
V gene: TRBV6-5; J gene: TRBJ1-6; clone size: NA; D gene: NA; CDR3 DNA: TGTGCCATCAAGGAAGGGACGGCTTATAATTCACCCCTCCACTTT; CDR3 protein: CAIKEGTAYNSPLHF
V gene: TRBV10-3; J gene: TRBJ1-1; clone size: NA; D gene: TRBD1; CDR3 DNA: TGTGCCACCCACAGGGGGCTTGGCACTGAAGCTTTCTTT; CDR3 protein: CATHRGLGTEAFF
V gene: TRBV5-1; J gene: TRBJ2-7; clone size: NA; D gene: TRBD2; CDR3 DNA: TGCGCCAGCAGCTTAGCGGGGGGGGTTGACGAGCAGTACTTC; CDR3 protein: CASSLAGGVDEQYF
V gene: TRBV4-1; J gene: TRBJ2-2; clone size: NA; D gene: TRBD2; CDR3 DNA: TGCGCCAGCAGCCAAGAACGGAGCGGGGAAACCGGGGAGCTGTTTTTT; CDR3 protein: CASSQERSGETGELFF
V gene: TRBV6-5; J gene: TRBJ2-7; clone size: NA; D gene: NA; CDR3 DNA: TGTGCCAGCAGCCCCCGGACGCCCTTTTACGAGCAGTACTTC; CDR3 protein: CASSPRTPFYEQYF
V gene: TRBV18; J gene: TRBJ1-1; clone size: NA; D gene: TRBD1; CDR3 DNA: TGTGCCAGCTCACCAACATCGGGACAGATGAACACTGAAGCTTTCTTT; CDR3 protein: CASSPTSGQMNTEAFF
V gene: TRBV7-9; J gene: TRBJ1-4; clone size: NA; D gene: NA; CDR3 DNA: TGTGCCAGCAGCTCGGACAGACCCGAAAAACTGTTTTTT; CDR3 protein: CASSSDRPEKLFF
V gene: TRBV21-1; J gene: TRBJ2-7; clone size: NA; D gene: NA; CDR3 DNA: TGTGCCAGAAGGGGCTACTTTCCCTACGAGCAGTACTTC; CDR3 protein: CARRGYFPYEQYF
V gene: TRBV7-9; J gene: TRBJ1-1; clone size: once; D gene: TRBD1; CDR3 DNA: TGTGCCAGCAGCCCAGGGACAGGGGGCAGGAACACTGAAGCTTTCTTT; CDR3 protein: CASSPGTGGRNTEAFF
V gene: TRBV6-5; J gene: TRBJ1-6; clone size: NA; D gene: NA; CDR3 DNA: TGTGCCAGCAGTTACTCGGGGAAACCTTATAATTCACCCCTCCACTTT; CDR3 protein: CASSYSGKPYNSPLHF
V gene: TRBV6-5; J gene: TRBJ1-1; clone size: NA; D gene: NA; CDR3 DNA: TGTGCCAGCAGTTATAAGACAGGGAACACTGAAGCTTTCTTT; CDR3 protein: CASSYKTGNTEAFF
V gene: TRBV6-4; J gene: TRBJ1-5; clone size: NA; D gene: NA; CDR3 DNA: TGTGCCAGCAGTGCTCTGGGCGGTCAGCCCCAGCATTTT; CDR3 protein: CASSALGGQPQHF
V gene: TRBV7-9; J gene: TRBJ1-1; clone size: once; D gene: NA; CDR3 DNA: TGTGCCAGCAGCTTACAGGGAGGTTTTGCTGAAGCTTTCTTT; CDR3 protein: CASSLQGGFAEAFF
V gene: TRBV5-1; J gene: TRBJ2-2; clone size: NA; D gene: NA; CDR3 DNA: TGCGCCAGCGACCCCGGACAGCTCACCGGGGAGCTGTTTTTT; CDR3 protein: CASDPGQLTGELFF
V gene: TRBV5-1; J gene: TRBJ1-4; clone size: NA; D gene: NA; CDR3 DNA: TGCGCCAGCAGCTTGGGCCTCTATGGTGAAAAACTGTTTTTT; CDR3 protein: CASSLGLYGEKLFF
V gene: TRBV7-6; J gene: TRBJ1-3; clone size: NA; D gene: NA; CDR3 DNA: TGTGCCAGCAGCTTAGCCAGGTCAGCTCCTGGAAACACCATATATTTT; CDR3 protein: CASSLARSAPGNTIYF
V gene: TRBV10-1; J gene: TRBJ1-6; clone size: NA; D gene: NA; CDR3 DNA: TGCGCCAGCAGCTACAGGGTCTACAATTCACCCCTCCACTTT; CDR3 protein: CASSYRVYNSPLHF
V gene: TRBV6-1; J gene: TRBJ2-6; clone size: NA; D gene: TRBD1; CDR3 DNA: TGTGCCAGCAGTGAAGCCGTCGACAGGGGTGGGGCCAACGTCCTGACTTTC; CDR3 protein: CASSEAVDRGGANVLTF
V gene: TRBV6-4; J gene: TRBJ2-2; clone size: NA; D gene: NA; CDR3 DNA: TGTGCCAGCAGCCTTGGAGGGGGTTACACCGGGGAGCTGTTTTTT; CDR3 protein: CASSLGGGYTGELFF
V gene: TRBV2; J gene: TRBJ2-5; clone size: NA; D gene: TRBD2; CDR3 DNA: TGTGCCAGCAGTGAGGGAAGACTAGCGCAACAAGAGACCCAGTACTTC; CDR3 protein: CASSEGRLAQQETQYF
V gene: TRBV4-1; J gene: TRBJ2-7; clone size: NA; D gene: TRBD1; CDR3 DNA: TGCGCCAGCAGCCAAGAAGGCGCGGCCGGGACAGGCACCTACGAGCAGTACTTC; CDR3 protein: CASSQEGAAGTGTYEQYF
V gene: TRBV2; J gene: TRBJ1-1; clone size: NA; D gene: NA; CDR3 DNA: TGTGCCAGCAGTATGGGACCTACGAACTTGGGCACTGAAGCTTTCTTT; CDR3 protein: CASSMGPTNLGTEAFF
V gene: TRBV6-5; J gene: TRBJ2-1; clone size: NA; D gene: NA; CDR3 DNA: TGTGCCAGCAGTTTCGAGGGAGGAAATGAGCAGTTCTTC; CDR3 protein: CASSFEGGNEQFF
V gene: TRBV19; J gene: TRBJ1-6; clone size: NA; D gene: TRBD1; CDR3 DNA: TGTGCCAGTACCTATGGAGGGACAGGGGTTTCACCCCTCCACTTT; CDR3 protein: CASTYGGTGVSPLHF
V gene: TRBV7-9; J gene: TRBJ2-7; clone size: NA; D gene: NA; CDR3 DNA: TGTGCCAGCAGCCCAAGCGGGTACAACGAGCAGTACTTC; CDR3 protein: CASSPSGYNEQYF
V gene: TRBV7-9; J gene: TRBJ1-5; clone size: NA; D gene: TRBD1; CDR3 DNA: TGTGCCAGCAGCTTAGCCGGCGGGACAGGACAGCCCCAGCATTTT; CDR3 protein: CASSLAGGTGQPQHF
V gene: TRBV7-9; J gene: TRBJ1-1; clone size: NA; D gene: NA; CDR3 DNA: TGTGCCAGCAGCCCCGGGACGGAAGCTTTCTTT; CDR3 protein: CASSPGTEAFF
V gene: TRBV7-9; J gene: TRBJ1-2; clone size: NA; D gene: NA; CDR3 DNA: TGTGCCAGCAGCCTGAGCTATGGCTACACCTTC; CDR3 protein: CASSLSYGYTF
V gene: TRBV7-6; J gene: TRBJ1-1; clone size: few; D gene: NA; CDR3 DNA: TGTGCCAGCAGCCGCCGGGACAAGAACACTGAAGCTTTCTTT; CDR3 protein: CASSRRDKNTEAFF
V gene: TRBV21-1; J gene: TRBJ1-5; clone size: NA; D gene: NA; CDR3 DNA: TGTGCCAGCAGCAAATGGGAGTGGGACTGGGATCCTAGCAATCAGCCCCAGCATTTT; CDR3 protein: CASSKWEWDWDPSNQPQHF
V gene: TRBV19; J gene: TRBJ2-2; clone size: NA; D gene: NA; CDR3 DNA: TGTGCCAGTAGTATTTATAGGGACACCGGGGAGCTGTTTTTT; CDR3 protein: CASSIYRDTGELFF
V gene: TRBV2; J gene: TRBJ1-2; clone size: few; D gene: NA; CDR3 DNA: TGTGCCACTGGAGACAAAGTGTATGGCTACACCTTC; CDR3 protein: CATGDKVYGYTF
V gene: TRBV5-4; J gene: TRBJ2-7; clone size: once; D gene: TRBD1; CDR3 DNA: TGTGCCAGCGGCCAGACAGGGTCGCACGAGCAGTACTTC; CDR3 protein: CASGQTGSHEQYF
V gene: TRBV27; J gene: TRBJ2-1; clone size: NA; D gene: NA; CDR3 DNA: TGTGCCAGCAGTTTTGGTCTCTCCTACAATGAGCAGTTCTTC; CDR3 protein: CASSFGLSYNEQFF
V gene: TRBV6-5; J gene: TRBJ2-3; clone size: NA; D gene: NA; CDR3 DNA: TGTGCCAGCAGCCCCACCTCAGATACGCAGTATTTT; CDR3 protein: CASSPTSDTQYF
V gene: TRBV19; J gene: TRBJ1-2; clone size: NA; D gene: TRBD1; CDR3 DNA: TGTGCCAGTAGTATTGCGGGGACAGGGAACTATGGCTACACCTTC; CDR3 protein: CASSIAGTGNYGYTF
V gene: TRBV9; J gene: TRBJ1-2; clone size: NA; D gene: NA; CDR3 DNA: TGTGCCAGCAGCGTAAACACAGTCTATGGCTACACCTTC; CDR3 protein: CASSVNTVYGYTF
V gene: TRBV27; J gene: TRBJ2-2; clone size: few; D gene: TRBD2; CDR3 DNA: TGTGCCAGCAGTTTAACTAGCGGGGGCCCGAACACCGGGGAGCTGTTTTTT; CDR3 protein: CASSLTSGGPNTGELFF